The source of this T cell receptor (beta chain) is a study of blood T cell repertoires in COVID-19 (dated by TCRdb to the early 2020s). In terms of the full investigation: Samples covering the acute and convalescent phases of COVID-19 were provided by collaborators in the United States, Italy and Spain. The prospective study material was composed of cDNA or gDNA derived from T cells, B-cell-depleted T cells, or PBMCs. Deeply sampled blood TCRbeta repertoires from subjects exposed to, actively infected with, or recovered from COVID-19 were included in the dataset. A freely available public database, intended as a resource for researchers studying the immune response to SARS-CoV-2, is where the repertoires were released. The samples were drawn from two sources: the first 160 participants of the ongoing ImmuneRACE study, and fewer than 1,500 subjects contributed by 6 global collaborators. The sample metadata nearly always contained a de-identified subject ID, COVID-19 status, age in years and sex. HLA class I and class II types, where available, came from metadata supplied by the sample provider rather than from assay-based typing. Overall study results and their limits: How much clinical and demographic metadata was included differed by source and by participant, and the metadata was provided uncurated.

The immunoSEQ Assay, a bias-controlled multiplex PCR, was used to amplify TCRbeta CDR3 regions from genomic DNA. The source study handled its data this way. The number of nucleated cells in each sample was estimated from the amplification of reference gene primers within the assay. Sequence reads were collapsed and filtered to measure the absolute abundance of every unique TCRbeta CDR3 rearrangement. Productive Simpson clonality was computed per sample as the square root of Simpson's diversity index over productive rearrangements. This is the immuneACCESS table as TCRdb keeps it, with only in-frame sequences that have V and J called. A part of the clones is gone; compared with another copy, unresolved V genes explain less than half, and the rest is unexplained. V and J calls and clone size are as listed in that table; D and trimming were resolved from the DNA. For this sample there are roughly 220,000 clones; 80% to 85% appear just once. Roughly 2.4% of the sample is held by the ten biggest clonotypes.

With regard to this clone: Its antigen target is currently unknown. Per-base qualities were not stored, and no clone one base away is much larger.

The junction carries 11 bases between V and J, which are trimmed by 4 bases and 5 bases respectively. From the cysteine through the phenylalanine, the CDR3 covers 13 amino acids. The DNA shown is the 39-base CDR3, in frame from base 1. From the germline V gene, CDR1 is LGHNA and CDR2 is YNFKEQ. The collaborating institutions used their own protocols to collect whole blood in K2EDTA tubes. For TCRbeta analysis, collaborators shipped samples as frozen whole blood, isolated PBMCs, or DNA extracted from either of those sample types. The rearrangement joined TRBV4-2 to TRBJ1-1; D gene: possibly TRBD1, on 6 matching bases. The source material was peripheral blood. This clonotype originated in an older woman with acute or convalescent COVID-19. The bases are TGTGCCAGCAGCCGGGAAAGGGGGACTGAAGCTTTCTTT. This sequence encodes CASSRERGTEAFF.